The 30 T cell receptor beta chains below were found in one sample sequenced in a study of regulatory T cells in long-lasting Graves disease. Building the TCR beta libraries relied on iRepertoire HTBI primers, and CDR3 regions underwent Arm-PCR. MiXCR, run by TCRdb on the multiplex PCR reads, gives a single entry per CDR3 protein. The sample yields about 460,000 distinct CDR3 sequences, 20% to 25% seen once. Regarding time point: persistent/refractory GD, antithyroid drugs over 5 years with positive TRAb. There was RNA extracted from PBMCs, and the TCR library was made from it. The starting material was peripheral blood mononuclear cells (PBMCs), obtained when the disease was refractory, from a patient treated with antithyroid drugs. Receptors were obtained from a female donor with Graves disease.

This chain connects TRBV20-1 to TRBJ2-1; D not resolved. The V gene's germline CDR1 is DFQATT and CDR2 SNEGSKA (reference sequence). The CDR3 is 18 amino acids. V dropped 0 bases and J dropped 4 bases, with 22 bases sitting between them. The CDR3 loop is CSARDQARSELLYNEQFF. The CDR3 DNA follows: TGCAGTGCTAGAGATCAAGCGCGGTCGGAGCTCTTGTACAATGAGCAGTTCTTC.

The J gene is TRBJ2-3, the V gene TRBV19; D call uncertain. The V gene's germline CDR1 is LNHDA and CDR2 SQIVND (reference sequence). The CDR3 consists of 14 residues. V dropped 4 bases and J dropped 6 bases, with 14 bases sitting between them. This CDR3 reads CASSNPRMEDTQYF. The CDR3 DNA follows: TGTGCCAGTAGTAACCCCCGGATGGAGGATACGCAGTATTTT.

This clonotype came up many times. J is TRBJ1-6 and V is TRBV28; D unresolved. There are 16 residues in the CDR3. Trimming stripped 9 bases from V and 0 bases from J, with 15 bases between. The germline V gene encodes CDR1 MDHEN and CDR2 SYDVKM. CDR3 in amino acids: CARQNPGSSYNSPLHF. CDR3 sequence (DNA): TGTGCCAGGCAGAATCCGGGGAGCTCCTATAATTCACCCCTCCACTTT.

Points on this clonotype: One end of the junction is discordant with germline, which a read error may explain. The chain couples TRBV7-7 to TRBJ2-2; D is possibly TRBD1 (5 bases). CDR1 and CDR2 (germline): SSHAT, FNYEAQ (reference sequence). CDR3 length: 15 amino acids. CDR3 DNA: TGTGCTAGCAGCTCCCAAGGGGTGCACACCGGGGAGCTGTTTTTT. The encoded protein is CASSSQGVHTGELFF.

There are many counts of this clonotype. The chain is built from TRBV5-1 and TRBJ1-5; D remains ambiguous. Deletions cut 4 bases from V and 1 base from J, with 15 bases between. The CDR3 has 16 residues. The germline gives CDR1 SGHRS, CDR2 YFSETQ. As DNA, the CDR3 is TGCGCCAGCAGCCCAGGTCTCGGCGGGAGCAATCAGCCCCAGCATTTT. Its protein product is CASSPGLGGSNQPQHF.

A few counts support this clonotype. The chain recombines TRBV10-3 with TRBJ1-4, with 8 bases aligning to TRBD1. Germline loops: CDR1 ENHRY, CDR2 SYGVKD. The V segment lost 10 bases and the J segment 8 bases; nucleotides outside the gene matches: 9. The CDR3 is 13 amino acids. CDR3 sequence: CATSDRETEKLFF. CDR3 in DNA: TGTGCCACCTCGGACAGGGAAACGGAAAAACTGTTTTTT.

In its sample, this clonotype was seen a few times. The V and J genes are TRBV6-9 and TRBJ2-2; D might be TRBD1 (6 bases). Per germline, CDR1 MNHGY and CDR2 SVAAGI. CDR3 length equals 16 residues. V dropped 4 bases and J dropped 4 bases, with 16 bases sitting between them. In nucleotides, the CDR3 is TGTGCCAGCAGTTCCTATTGGACAGAAGGCACCGGGGAGCTGTTTTTT. This codes for CASSSYWTEGTGELFF.

This rearrangement joins TRBV28 to TRBJ1-5; a weak D match, TRBD1 (5 bases). Trimming stripped 6 bases from V and 0 bases from J, with 18 bases between. Germline CDR1 is MDHEN and CDR2 is SYDVKM. CDR3 size: 17 residues. This CDR3 reads CASSLGRRGNSNQPQHF. CDR3 nucleotide sequence: TGTGCCAGCAGCTTAGGAAGGAGGGGCAATAGCAATCAGCCCCAGCATTTT.

This CDR3 is CASSPPSTGAGTEAFF. CDR3 nucleotides: TGTGCCAGCAGCCCCCCTTCGACAGGGGCTGGAACTGAAGCTTTCTTT. The V and J genes are TRBV7-9 and TRBJ1-1; TRBD1 matches at 8 bases. Germline loops: CDR1 SEHNR, CDR2 FQNEAQ (reference sequence). V shed 5 bases, J shed 5 bases, and the junction held 13 bases outside the gene matches. CDR3 length equals 16 residues.

At least ten counts were recorded for this clonotype. CDR3 loop: CASSYLGQSTGELFF. In DNA, the CDR3 is TGTGCCAGCAGTTACTTGGGACAGTCCACCGGGGAGCTGTTTTTT. V gene TRBV6-5 combines with J gene TRBJ2-2, with TRBD1 matching 7 bases. Per the germline V gene, CDR1 is MNHEY and CDR2 is SVGAGI. Losses at the gene ends were 1 base for V and 4 bases for J; bases not matched to a gene: 3. The CDR3 consists of 15 residues.

This clonotype was found a few times. The CDR3 loop reads CASSLGETGRNTIYF. CDR3 coding DNA: TGTGCCAGCAGCTTAGGCGAGACAGGGAGGAACACCATATATTTT. The rearrangement uses TRBV13 and TRBJ1-3; 7 nucleotides agree with TRBD1. V lost 0 bases and J lost 7; bases outside the gene matches: 6. The CDR3 sequence is 15 residues long. Germline V gene sequence: CDR1 PRHDT, CDR2 FYEKMQ (reference sequence).

The rearrangement joins TRBV6-2 or TRBV6-3 to TRBJ1-6; maybe TRBD1 (6 bases). The CDR3 covers 14 residues. Germline V gives CDR1 MNHEY, CDR2 SVGEGT. V lost 2 bases and J lost 6, with 8 bases in between. The CDR3 nucleotides are TGTGCCAGCAGTTACCGGGACACTAATTCACCCCTCCACTTT. It codes for CASSYRDTNSPLHF.

This clonotype was recorded a few times. This CDR3 reads CASSSGTGALGQYF. The CDR3 DNA follows: TGCGCCAGCAGCTCCGGGACAGGGGCGCTCGGGCAGTACTTC. V is TRBV5-1 and J is TRBJ2-7; 10 bases are shared with TRBD1. Germline CDR1 is SGHRS and CDR2 is YFSETQ. With V trimmed by 3 bases and J by 9 bases, 9 bases remained unmatched. The CDR3 is 14 residues long.

This clonotype was counted ten times or more. V is TRBV12-3 or TRBV12-4 and J is TRBJ1-2, with D perhaps matching TRBD1 (5 bases). The CDR3 is made up of 13 amino acids. Trimming cost V 6 bases and J 6 bases, with 14 bases left between them. The CDR3 nucleotides are TGTGCCAGCAGCCTTCCGGGGGAGGATGGCTACACCTTC. This gives the protein CASSLPGEDGYTF.

The chain couples TRBV10-2 to TRBJ1-4; D possibly corresponds to TRBD1 (5 bases). Trimming shortened V by 3 bases and J by 1 base, and 9 bases separated the two germline ends. The germline CDR1 and CDR2 sequences are WSHSY and SAAADI. The CDR3 runs 15 residues. CDR3 sequence reads: CASSDPGETNEKLFF. The CDR3 DNA reads as TGCGCCAGCAGTGATCCGGGGGAAACTAATGAAAAACTGTTTTTT.

This sequence joins TRBV5-1 and TRBJ2-7; D is undetermined. Germline loops: CDR1 SGHRS, CDR2 YFSETQ. Trimming took 7 bases from V and 0 from J, leaving 11 bases between them. The CDR3 has 13 residues. The chain's CDR3 is CASALDGSYEQYF. CDR3 bases: TGCGCCAGCGCACTGGACGGCTCCTACGAGCAGTACTTC. Looking up the rest from reference TRBV5-1 and TRBJ2-7 gives the full variable domain: KAGVTQTPRYLIKTRGQQVTLSCSPISGHRSVSWYQQTPGQGLQFLFEYFSETQRNKGNFPGRFSGRQFSNSRSEMNVSTLELGDSALYLCASALDGSYEQYFGPGTRLTVT.

This clonotype has a count of ten or more. As DNA, the CDR3 is TGTGCCAGCAGTCATGCCAGGCATTTACATGGCTACACCTTC. Translating it yields CASSHARHLHGYTF. The rearrangement joins TRBV25-1 to TRBJ1-2; D not resolved. The CDR3 loop spans 14 amino acids. Germline V gives CDR1 MGHDK, CDR2 SYGVNS. V lost 5 bases, J lost 6 bases, and 16 bases lay in between.

The chain joins TRBV4-1 to TRBJ1-1, with a tentative D call TRBD1 (6 bases). The germline CDR1 and CDR2 sequences are MGHRA and YSYEKL. Trimming removed 4 bases from V and 6 bases from J, with 12 bases in between. The CDR3 runs to 13 residues. The CDR3 DNA reads TGCGCCAGCAGCCCGAGGGGGTCCGCTGAAGCTTTCTTT. Its protein product is CASSPRGSAEAFF.

Concerning this clonotype itself: At one end the junction does not follow the germline gene, possibly because of a read error. The chain carries TRBV18 and TRBJ1-1; D gene uncertain. Germline lookup yields CDR1 KGHSH and CDR2 LQKENI. The CDR3 covers 13 residues. The CDR3 here is CASSPLENAEAFF. CDR3 coding DNA: TGTGCCAGCTCACCACTCGAGAACGCTGAAGCTTTCTTT.

This chain joins TRBV15 and TRBJ2-5; D is unclear. Germline values: CDR1 LNHNV, CDR2 YYDKDF (reference sequence). V lost 0 bases, J lost 1 base, and 9 bases lay in between. There are 15 residues in the CDR3. CDR3 amino acids: CATSRDLGSQETQYF. CDR3 nucleotide sequence: TGTGCCACCAGCAGAGATCTGGGGTCCCAAGAGACCCAGTACTTC.

V usage is TRBV7-2 and J usage is TRBJ1-6, with D possibly being TRBD1 (5 bases). The germline gives CDR1 SGHTA, CDR2 FQGNSA. With 1 base removed from V and 7 bases from J, the gap between germline ends came to 14 bases. The CDR3 has 16 amino acids. The DNA for the CDR3 is TGTGCCAGCAGCTTAGTTAGGGGATCAGTCAATTCACCCCTCCACTTT. Translating gives CASSLVRGSVNSPLHF.

This clonotype was recorded at least ten times. The chain has TRBV2 and TRBJ1-1; no clear D. The CDR3 has 13 residues. Germline loops: CDR1 SNHLY, CDR2 FYNNEI. Trimming took off 4 bases at V and 3 bases at J, with 9 bases between the two ends. CDR3 in DNA: TGTGCCAGCAGTGTACAGCAAGACACTGAAGCTTTCTTT. As protein: CASSVQQDTEAFF.

The CDR3 nucleotides read TGTGCCACTACACACAGCAGTCTCACCGGGGAGCTGTTTTTT. The encoded protein is CATTHSSLTGELFF. The chain joins TRBV27 to TRBJ2-2; D is ambiguous. The CDR3 is 14 amino acids. V shed 10 bases and J shed 4 bases, with 16 bases lying between them. Looked up from germline, CDR1 is MNHEY and CDR2 is SMNVEV (reference sequence).

This clonotype came up many times. The chain couples TRBV28 to TRBJ2-6; 8 bases match TRBD1. After removal of 6 bases from V and 3 bases from J, the junction contained 7 bases not matched to a gene. Germline V lookup: CDR1 MDHEN, CDR2 SYDVKM. The CDR3 sequence is 16 residues long. The CDR3 here is CASRSDRGGGANVLTF. CDR3 DNA sequence: TGTGCCAGCAGATCCGACAGGGGTGGTGGGGCCAACGTCCTGACTTTC.

This sequence joins TRBV10-3 and TRBJ2-3; 8 bases fit TRBD2. Losses at the gene ends were 0 bases for V and 3 bases for J; bases not matched to a gene: 11. CDR1 and CDR2 from the germline V gene are ENHRY and SYGVKD. This CDR3 spans 18 amino acids. In DNA form, the CDR3 reads TGTGCCATCAGTGAGTCGAACCCGGGAGGGCTCAGGACAGATACGCAGTATTTT. Protein sequence: CAISESNPGGLRTDTQYF.

This sequence joins TRBV6-6 and TRBJ2-3; TRBD2 is a possible D gene (6 bases). V lost 0 bases, J lost 0 bases, and 10 bases lay in between. The CDR3 totals 16 residues. The germline CDR1 and CDR2 sequences are MNHNY and SVGAGI (reference sequence). CDR3 nucleotide sequence: TGTGCCAGCAGTTACTCGGGGGGATCGAGCACAGATACGCAGTATTTT. Protein product: CASSYSGGSSTDTQYF.

This clonotype was observed a handful of times. The rearrangement links TRBV7-2 to TRBJ1-3; 9 bases align to TRBD1. The CDR3 length is 17 residues. The ends lost 5 bases at V and 1 base at J; junction bases unmatched: 9. Germline V CDR1 and CDR2: SGHTA, FQGNSA. The CDR3 bases are TGTGCCAGCAGCGTGGACAGGGGTGGGAGGTCTGGAAACACCATATATTTT. It codes for CASSVDRGGRSGNTIYF.

CDR3 protein: CSIVANTEAFF. The CDR3 DNA reads TGCAGCATAGTCGCGAACACTGAAGCTTTCTTT. The J gene is TRBJ1-1, the V gene TRBV29-1; D not resolved. The CDR3 sequence is 11 residues long. Trimming left V 8 bases short and J 1 base short, with 8 bases between. Germline CDR1 SQVTM, CDR2 ANQGSEA. Variable domain in full (rest from reference TRBV29-1 and TRBJ1-1): SAVISQKPSRDICQRGTSLTIQCQVDSQVTMMFWYRQQPGQSLTLIATANQGSEATYESGFVIDKFPISRPNLTFSTLTVSNMSPEDSSIYLCSIVANTEAFFGQGTRLTVV.

The rearrangement uses TRBV6-5 and TRBJ2-7, with 8 bases that match TRBD2. The germline CDR1 and CDR2 sequences are MNHEY and SVGAGI. The CDR3 has 16 amino acids. After removal of 2 bases from V and 2 bases from J, the junction contained 8 bases not matched to a gene. CDR3 loop: CASSYDSGRDPYEQYF. For the CDR3, the DNA is TGTGCCAGCAGTTACGATTCCGGGAGGGACCCCTACGAGCAGTACTTC.

V gene TRBV9 combines with J gene TRBJ2-2, with D unclear. Germline loops: CDR1 SGDLS, CDR2 YYNGEE. V was pared by 4 bases and J by 4 bases, with 14 bases between. The CDR3 sequence is 15 residues long. The CDR3 here is CASSRHRVSTGELFF. The CDR3 DNA is TGTGCCAGCAGCCGCCATAGGGTGAGCACCGGGGAGCTGTTTTTT.